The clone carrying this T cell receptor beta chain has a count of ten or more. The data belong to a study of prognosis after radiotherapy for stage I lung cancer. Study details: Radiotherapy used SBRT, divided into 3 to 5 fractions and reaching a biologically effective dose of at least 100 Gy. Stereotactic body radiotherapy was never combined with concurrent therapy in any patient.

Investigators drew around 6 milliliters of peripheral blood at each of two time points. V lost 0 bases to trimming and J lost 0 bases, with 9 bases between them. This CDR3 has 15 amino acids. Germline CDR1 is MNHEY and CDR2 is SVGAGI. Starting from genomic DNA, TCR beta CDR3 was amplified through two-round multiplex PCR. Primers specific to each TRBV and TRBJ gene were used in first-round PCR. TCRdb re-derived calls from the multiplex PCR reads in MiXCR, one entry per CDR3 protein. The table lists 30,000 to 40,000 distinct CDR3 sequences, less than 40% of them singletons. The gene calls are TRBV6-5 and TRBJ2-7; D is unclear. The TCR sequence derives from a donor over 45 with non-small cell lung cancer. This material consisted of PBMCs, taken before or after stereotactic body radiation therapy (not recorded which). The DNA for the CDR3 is TGTGCCAGCAGTTACTCGCGCCGGTCCTCCTACGAGCAGTACTTC. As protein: CASSYSRRSSYEQYF.